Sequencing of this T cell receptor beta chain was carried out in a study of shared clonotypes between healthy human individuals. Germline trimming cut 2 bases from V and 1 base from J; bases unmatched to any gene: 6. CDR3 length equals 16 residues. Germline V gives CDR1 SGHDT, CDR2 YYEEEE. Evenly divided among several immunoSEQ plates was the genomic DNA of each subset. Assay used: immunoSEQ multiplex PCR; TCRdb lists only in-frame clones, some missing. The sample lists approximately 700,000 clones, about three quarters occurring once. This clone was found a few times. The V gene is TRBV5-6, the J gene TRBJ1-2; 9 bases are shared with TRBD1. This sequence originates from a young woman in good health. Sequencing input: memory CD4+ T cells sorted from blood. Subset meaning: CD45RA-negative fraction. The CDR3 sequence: CASSLQGARVNYGYTF. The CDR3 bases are TGTGCCAGCAGCTTACAGGGGGCTCGGGTTAACTATGGCTACACCTTC.